These 32 T cell receptor beta chains share one sample of origin, sequenced in a study of shared clonotypes between healthy human individuals. TCRdb's table, derived via immunoSEQ multiplex PCR, lists solely in-frame clones and lacks some. Counted here are over 2 million clones, 92% occurring once; the ten biggest clones make up around 0.38%. The sequenced sample was naive CD4+ T cells from PBMCs. The subset was: CD45RA+ positively selected. All receptors derive from a man aged 18 to 35 in good health. Some clones in this sample may be carry-over from other donors' samples.

In its sample, this clone was seen a few times. This chain connects TRBV6-6 to TRBJ2-7, with D possibly being TRBD1 or TRBD2 (6 bases each). V was shortened by 6 bases and J by 7 bases, with 19 bases between the two germline ends. CDR3 length equals 14 residues. Germline V gene lookup returns CDR1 MNHNY and CDR2 SVGAGI (reference sequence). CDR3: CASRPDRGPGEQYF. Here the CDR3 DNA reads TGTGCCAGCAGGCCTGATCGGGGGCCGGGGGAGCAGTACTTC.

The V call is TRBV20-1, the J call TRBJ2-1; possible D gene TRBD2, 5 bases. V dropped 4 bases and J dropped 15 bases, with 16 bases sitting between them. The CDR3 contains 11 residues. In germline, CDR1 is DFQATT, CDR2 SNEGSKA (reference sequence). DNA for the CDR3: TGCAGTGCTACCGTAGGTCGCCGGGGGTTCTTC. The encoded protein is CSATVGRRGFF.

The chain has TRBV15 and TRBJ2-3; D uncertain. This CDR3 region has 16 residues. Germline loops: CDR1 LNHNV, CDR2 YYDKDF (reference sequence). Trimming took off 2 bases at V and 4 bases at J, with 16 bases between the two ends. The CDR3: CATSRKARATPDTQYF. The CDR3 bases are TGTGCCACCAGCAGAAAAGCTAGGGCCACACCAGATACGCAGTATTTT.

Of note for this clone: Other DNA sequences in this sample translate to the same CDR3. The rearrangement links TRBV29-1 to TRBJ2-6, with no clear D. Germline-derived CDR1 and CDR2 are SQVTM and ANQGSEA. The CDR3 runs 13 residues. The V end lost 5 bases, the J end lost 0 bases, and 5 bases lay between the germline ends. Here the CDR3 DNA reads TGCAGCGTTAGGAGCTCTGGGGCCAACGTCCTGACTTTC. Its protein product is CSVRSSGANVLTF.

The genes are TRBV10-3 and TRBJ1-2; 7 nucleotides align to TRBD1. Germline V gene data show CDR1 as ENHRY and CDR2 as SYGVKD. This CDR3 is 13 amino acids long. Unmatched junction bases numbered 4, after V lost 5 bases and J lost 4 bases. CDR3 in DNA: TGTGCCATCAGTTACCGGGACAGCTATGGCTACACCTTC. Translation: CAISYRDSYGYTF.

This chain joins TRBV5-4 and TRBJ2-5; 7 bases map to TRBD1. The germline V gene encodes CDR1 SGHNT and CDR2 YYREEE (reference sequence). V shed 4 bases, J shed 8 bases, and the junction held 14 bases outside the gene matches. CDR3 size: 15 residues. DNA of the CDR3: TGTGCCAGCAGCCAAACCCGGGACAGCCCCAGAACCCAGTACTTC. Encoded protein: CASSQTRDSPRTQYF.

The chain uses TRBV19 and TRBJ1-2; no reliable D call. Germline assignment: CDR1 LNHDA and CDR2 SQIVND (reference sequence). The CDR3 runs 15 residues. The V gene lost 7 bases and the J gene lost 6 bases, with 21 bases spanning the gap. The CDR3 region has the DNA TGTGCCAGTATGGATCAGTTGGAAGGAAAGGATGGCTACACCTTC. It encodes CASMDQLEGKDGYTF.

The rearrangement uses TRBV4-2 and TRBJ2-2; D ambiguous. CDR1 is LGHNA and CDR2 is YNFKEQ in the germline V gene. Between the trimmed V and J ends, which lost 1 base and 0 bases, there was a span of 9 bases. This CDR3 region has 16 residues. The CDR3 region is CASSQADRTNTGELFF. CDR3 coding DNA: TGTGCCAGCAGCCAAGCCGACCGCACGAACACCGGGGAGCTGTTTTTT.

V gene TRBV28 combines with J gene TRBJ2-5; 7 bases line up with TRBD2. Trimming removed 1 base from V and 4 bases from J; junction bases left unmatched: 6. Germline V lookup: CDR1 MDHEN, CDR2 SYDVKM. The CDR3 loop spans 15 amino acids. The CDR3 DNA follows: TGTGCCAGCAGTTTATCCGGGGGGAGGTCAGAGACCCAGTACTTC. This gives the protein CASSLSGGRSETQYF.

The V and J genes are TRBV9 and TRBJ1-2, with D uncertain. With 0 bases removed from V and 8 bases from J, the gap between germline ends came to 11 bases. CDR3 length: 13 residues. Per germline, CDR1 SGDLS and CDR2 YYNGEE. DNA for the CDR3: TGTGCCAGCAGCGTAGATGAGGGTGGCGGCTACACCTTC. It specifies CASSVDEGGGYTF.

This clone was recorded only once. This sample also contains other DNA sequences that code for the same CDR3. The gene calls are TRBV6-5 and TRBJ2-7; tentative D call: TRBD2 (5 bases). This CDR3 is 12 amino acids long. Trimming removed 5 bases at V and 4 bases at J, with 9 bases between. Germline V CDR1 and CDR2: MNHEY, SVGAGI. CDR3 DNA: TGTGCCAGCAGTACCTCGGGGTACGAGCAGTACTTC. Translation: CASSTSGYEQYF.

The V gene is TRBV11-2, the J gene TRBJ2-7; D perhaps matches TRBD1 (5 bases). The V gene lost 3 bases and the J gene lost 2 bases, with 17 bases spanning the gap. The CDR3 is 16 amino acids. The germline CDR1 and CDR2 sequences are SGHAT and FQNNGV. The CDR3 DNA reads TGTGCCAGCAGCTTTAGGTTTCAGGGCCCAACCTACGAGCAGTACTTC. It encodes CASSFRFQGPTYEQYF.

The CDR3 sequence is CASGPPSGRAGKQFF. In DNA, the CDR3 is TGTGCTAGTGGCCCTCCTAGCGGGAGGGCGGGCAAGCAGTTCTTC. The chain links TRBV12-5 to TRBJ2-1; 12 bases fit TRBD2. Germline V gene data show CDR1 as LGHNT and CDR2 as FRNRAP. The CDR3 extends over 15 amino acids. V lost 6 bases, J lost 11 bases, and 11 bases stayed unmatched.

This chain uses TRBV7-9 with TRBJ2-7; 7 bases map to TRBD1. From germline, CDR1 is SEHNR and CDR2 FQNEAQ (reference sequence). This CDR3 region has 15 residues. V trimming: 4 bases; J trimming: 0 bases; junction bases outside the gene matches: 6. As DNA, the CDR3 is TGTGCCAGCAGCTCTATCCGGACAGGCTCCTACGAGCAGTACTTC. Protein: CASSSIRTGSYEQYF.

The rearrangement links TRBV19 to TRBJ2-5, with D maybe TRBD2 (5 bases). The V and J ends lost 6 bases and 5 bases respectively, with 22 bases between them. This CDR3 region has 16 residues. The germline CDR1 and CDR2 sequences are LNHDA and SQIVND (reference sequence). The CDR3 nucleotides are TGTGCCAGTAGCACCGCCCGTTGGGTCCCGGGGGAGACCCAGTACTTC. It encodes CASSTARWVPGETQYF.

In its sample, this clone was seen once. This chain uses TRBV5-6 with TRBJ2-2; 13 bases align to TRBD2. After removal of 0 bases from V and 3 bases from J, the junction contained 2 bases not matched to a gene. The CDR3 extends over 17 amino acids. Germline-derived CDR1 and CDR2 are SGHDT and YYEEEE. In DNA, the CDR3 is TGTGCCAGCAGCTTGGCCACTAGCGGGAGGGACACCGGGGAGCTGTTTTTT. Amino acid sequence: CASSLATSGRDTGELFF.

The genes are TRBV29-1 and TRBJ1-2; D is ambiguous. The V gene's germline CDR1 is SQVTM and CDR2 ANQGSEA. The CDR3 is made up of 13 amino acids. Trimming took 2 bases from V and 4 from J, leaving 11 bases between them. CDR3 loop: CSVEPVLGYGYTF. DNA of the CDR3: TGCAGCGTTGAACCGGTATTAGGCTATGGCTACACCTTC.

This chain links TRBV30 with TRBJ2-7; tentative D call: TRBD2 (6 bases). Germline-derived CDR1 and CDR2 are GTSNPN and SVGIG (reference sequence). The CDR3 covers 14 residues. The germline V and J ends were trimmed by 1 base and 1 base, with 11 bases remaining between them. CDR3 sequence (DNA): TGTGCCTGGAGTGGGGGTGGAGGGTCCTACGAGCAGTACTTC. Residues: CAWSGGGGSYEQYF.

The V gene is TRBV28, the J gene TRBJ2-5; D may be TRBD1 or TRBD2 (5 bases each). Trimming removed 8 bases at V and 5 bases at J, with 21 bases between. The CDR3 consists of 15 residues. Germline V gene data show CDR1 as MDHEN and CDR2 as SYDVKM. CDR3: CASLNKRGKGETQYF. CDR3 DNA sequence: TGTGCCAGCCTAAATAAGAGGGGTAAGGGGGAGACCCAGTACTTC.

The chain couples TRBV7-2 to TRBJ2-3; D is unclear. The CDR3 contains 15 residues. Deletions cut 1 base from V and 2 bases from J, with 10 bases between. Per the germline V gene, CDR1 is SGHTA and CDR2 is FQGNSA. The CDR3 sequence: CASSLGQELTDTQYF. For the CDR3, the DNA is TGTGCCAGCAGCTTAGGGCAGGAGCTCACAGATACGCAGTATTTT.

The J gene is TRBJ2-7, the V gene TRBV7-2; no clear D. Germline V gives CDR1 SGHTA, CDR2 FQGNSA. The V end lost 5 bases, the J end lost 1 base, and 6 bases lay between the germline ends. The CDR3 contains 12 residues. DNA for the CDR3: TGTGCCAGCAGCCCCCAATCCTACGAGCAGTACTTC. It translates to CASSPQSYEQYF. Full variable domain (outside the CDR3, taken from reference TRBV7-2 and TRBJ2-7): GAGVSQSPSNKVTEKGKDVELRCDPISGHTALYWYRQSLGQGLEFLIYFQGNSAPDKSGLPSDRFSAERTGGSVSTLTIQRTQQEDSAVYLCASSPQSYEQYFGPGTRLTVT.

The rearrangement joins TRBV27 to TRBJ1-1, with D perhaps TRBD1 (5 bases). Trimming stripped 2 bases from V and 8 bases from J, with 15 bases between. Germline V gene sequence: CDR1 MNHEY, CDR2 SMNVEV (reference sequence). The CDR3 extends over 14 amino acids. CDR3 residues: CASSLIGRGGEAFF. CDR3 in DNA: TGTGCCAGCAGTTTAATCGGACGCGGGGGGGAAGCTTTCTTT.

The count of this clone is one. The V and J genes are TRBV5-1 and TRBJ2-5, with unresolved D. The end of the DNA is better explained by TRBJ2-7, so the J call may be wrong. In germline, CDR1 is SGHRS, CDR2 YFSETQ. The CDR3 is made up of 13 amino acids. In DNA form, the CDR3 reads TGCGCCAGCAGCTCCCCCGGCCTCCGCGAGCAGTACTTC. Translation: CASSSPGLREQYF.

The chain uses TRBV7-2 and TRBJ2-1; D possibly corresponds to TRBD2 (6 bases). Per germline, CDR1 SGHTA and CDR2 FQGNSA. CDR3 length equals 14 residues. Deletions cut 8 bases from V and 7 bases from J, with 18 bases between. CDR3 nucleotides: TGTGCCAGCGGCCTTGGGGGGATCCTTAATGAGCAGTTCTTC. Translation: CASGLGGILNEQFF.

This chain joins TRBV15 and TRBJ2-7; possible D gene TRBD2, 5 bases. Germline V gives CDR1 LNHNV, CDR2 YYDKDF (reference sequence). Trimming stripped 10 bases from V and 7 bases from J, with 20 bases between. The CDR3 extends over 13 amino acids. CDR3 region: CAIRRPSTGEQYF. In nucleotides, the CDR3 is TGTGCCATACGCAGGCCCTCCACGGGGGAGCAGTACTTC.

The rearrangement uses TRBV7-3 and TRBJ2-7; TRBD2 might be the D (6 bases). Between the trimmed V and J ends, which lost 0 bases and 0 bases, there was a span of 12 bases. This CDR3 region has 16 residues. Germline V gives CDR1 SGHTA, CDR2 FQGTGA. Here the CDR3 DNA reads TGTGCCAGCAGCTTAACGGGCCCCGGGGGCTCCTACGAGCAGTACTTC. It translates to CASSLTGPGGSYEQYF.

The chain couples TRBV28 to TRBJ2-7; TRBD2 matches 13 bases. The V gene's germline CDR1 is MDHEN and CDR2 SYDVKM. The CDR3 contains 18 residues. The trim removed 4 bases at V and 5 bases at J, leaving 14 bases unmatched. CDR3 sequence (DNA): TGTGCCAGCAGTTCCCAGGGGGGACTAGCGGGGTCTGTGGACGAGCAGTACTTC. It encodes CASSSQGGLAGSVDEQYF. The whole variable domain, filled in from reference TRBV28 and TRBJ2-7, reads DVKVTQSSRYLVKRTGEKVFLECVQDMDHENMFWYRQDPGLGLRLIYFSYDVKMKEKGDIPEGYSVSREKKERFSLILESASTNQTSMYLCASSSQGGLAGSVDEQYFGPGTRLTVT.

Turning to this clone: The sample has other DNA sequences that encode this CDR3 too. The chain joins TRBV7-3 to TRBJ2-5; the D gene is possibly TRBD2 (6 bases). The CDR3 covers 14 residues. V lost 3 bases to trimming and J lost 5 bases, with 13 bases between them. Germline V gives CDR1 SGHTA, CDR2 FQGTGA. DNA of the CDR3: TGTGCCAGCAGCTTGGGAGGCGCGGGGGAGACCCAGTACTTC. Its protein product is CASSLGGAGETQYF.

The chain is built from TRBV11-2 and TRBJ1-5; D may be TRBD1 (6 bases). Trimming cost V 5 bases and J 2 bases, with 10 bases left between them. The CDR3 runs to 14 residues. CDR1 and CDR2 from the germline V gene are SGHAT and FQNNGV. CDR3 DNA sequence: TGTGCCAGCAGCCAGTCAGGGGGCAATCAGCCCCAGCATTTT. The encoded protein is CASSQSGGNQPQHF.

About this clone itself: The same CDR3 is also encoded by other DNA sequences in this sample. The chain combines TRBV4-2 with TRBJ2-1, with D perhaps TRBD2 (5 bases). CDR1 is LGHNA, CDR2 YNFKEQ, per germline. The germline V and J ends were trimmed by 3 bases and 0 bases, with 6 bases remaining between them. The CDR3 is made up of 14 amino acids. CDR3 sequence (DNA): TGTGCCAGCAGCCAGGAGGACTCCTACAATGAGCAGTTCTTC. It encodes CASSQEDSYNEQFF.

In this sample, this clone turned up once. The chain joins TRBV5-6 to TRBJ2-2; no clear D gene. The CDR3 length is 13 residues. The V end lost 2 bases, the J end lost 3 bases, and 5 bases lay between the germline ends. CDR1 is SGHDT, CDR2 YYEEEE, per germline. CDR3 amino acids: CASSFLDTGELFF. CDR3 nucleotide sequence: TGTGCCAGCAGCTTTTTAGACACCGGGGAGCTGTTTTTT.

This chain connects TRBV14 to TRBJ1-4, with TRBD1 matching over 8 bases. The V gene's germline CDR1 is SGHDN and CDR2 FVKESK. V was pared by 0 bases and J by 4 bases, with 7 bases of the junction left unmatched. The CDR3 is 17 amino acids. In DNA, the CDR3 is TGTGCCAGCAGCCAAGATTGGGGACAGGACCGTAATGAAAAACTGTTTTTT. As protein: CASSQDWGQDRNEKLFF.